Only a few counts were recorded for the clone carrying this T cell receptor beta chain. Antigen unknown. This sample stems from a study of T-cell memory formation after mild COVID-19. General study results and limits: The finding that pre-infection memory included some responding clones suggested that cross-reactive memory joined.

MiXCR, run by TCRdb on the 5' RACE reads, gives a single entry per CDR3 protein. The sample has 250,000 to 300,000 distinct CDR3 sequences, under 20% seen once. The sample taken for sequencing was PBMCs or a T cell subset sorted from them (not recorded which). The clonotype was recovered from a man aged 18 to 30 who had mild COVID-19 (a few samples of this study predate the infection). Cell type and time point are not known.

The CDR3 is CASSPPSGDRNTGELFF. As DNA, the CDR3 is TGTGCCAGCAGCCCCCCGTCGGGGGACAGAAACACCGGGGAGCTGTTTTTT. V gene TRBV7-2 combines with J gene TRBJ2-2; maybe TRBD1 (7 bases). Germline loops: CDR1 SGHTA, CDR2 FQGNSA. Trimming removed 5 bases from V and 2 bases from J, with 18 bases in between. The CDR3 has 17 residues.